This T cell receptor beta chain was profiled in a study of T-cell reconstitution after alpha-beta-depleted transplantation in children. General study results and limits: A year post-transplant, T-cell counts and diversity derived mostly from newly produced T cells. Alpha-beta T cells about two months after transplant reportedly derived from several hundred expanded graft clones.

The TCRbeta library was prepared with unique molecular identifiers. TCRdb independently ran MiXCR on the PCR reads; one entry per CDR3 protein. The data show about a million distinct CDR3 sequences, about 29% seen once. With 6 bases removed from V and 0 bases from J, the gap between germline ends came to 9 bases. Germline V CDR1 and CDR2: SGDLS, YYNGEE. This CDR3 is built from 13 residues. The sample holds a few counts of this clonotype. Its antigen is unknown. The sequence was obtained from a boy in the first two years of life who had a stem cell transplant for SCID, so the T cells may come from the graft donor. Sequences were derived from PBMCs, mostly from graft donor cells, sampled 360 days after TCRalphabeta/CD19-depleted stem cell transplant. The chain links TRBV9 to TRBJ1-1, with TRBD1 as a possible D gene (5 bases). CDR3 region: CASTGDLNTEAFF. The CDR3 DNA reads as TGTGCCAGCACGGGGGATTTGAACACTGAAGCTTTCTTT.